What follows describes a single T cell receptor (beta chain). The data were obtained in a study of shared T cell receptors in the human thymus. Losses at the gene ends were 6 bases for V and 7 bases for J; bases not matched to a gene: 6. This CDR3 comprises 13 residues. Germline V gene lookup returns CDR1 MDHEN and CDR2 SYDVKM. TCRdb's copy holds only in-frame clones and misses some; the assay was immunoSEQ multiplex PCR. The sample contains hundreds of thousands of clones, around 87% of which appear only once. The same sample was also studied in work on human thymus T cells. Per that paper: The sample donors, healthy Finnish infants, were having corrective surgery for congenital heart defects. What related research reported was that thymic repertoires overlapped highly among unrelated individuals.

The rearrangement links TRBV28 to TRBJ1-2; 9 bases map to TRBD1. Source material: thymocytes. This sequence was found in a boy under two years old with a congenital heart defect. The CDR3 reads CASSIGTGFGYTF. The CDR3 DNA sequence: TGTGCCAGCAGCATTGGGACAGGGTTTGGCTACACCTTC.